Detailed here is one T cell receptor (beta chain). This sample was taken from a study of T cell responses to AZD1222 COVID-19 vaccine. Germline-derived CDR1 and CDR2 are MNHEY and SVGAGI. This CDR3 has 14 residues. Trimming removed 2 bases at V and 6 bases at J, with 13 bases between. Assay used: immunoSEQ multiplex PCR; TCRdb lists only in-frame clones, some missing. The profile covers about 210,000 clones, with roughly 94% appearing a single time and 1.5% to 2% taken by the ten largest. This TCR was recovered from an adult who received the MenACWY meningococcal vaccine as a control. The J gene is TRBJ1-2, the V gene TRBV6-5, with D hard to call. The input for sequencing was peripheral blood, taken 28 days after the second dose of the MenACWY control vaccine. The CDR3 reads CASSYSWPLHGYTF. CDR3 sequence (DNA): TGTGCCAGCAGTTACAGCTGGCCCCTTCATGGCTACACCTTC.